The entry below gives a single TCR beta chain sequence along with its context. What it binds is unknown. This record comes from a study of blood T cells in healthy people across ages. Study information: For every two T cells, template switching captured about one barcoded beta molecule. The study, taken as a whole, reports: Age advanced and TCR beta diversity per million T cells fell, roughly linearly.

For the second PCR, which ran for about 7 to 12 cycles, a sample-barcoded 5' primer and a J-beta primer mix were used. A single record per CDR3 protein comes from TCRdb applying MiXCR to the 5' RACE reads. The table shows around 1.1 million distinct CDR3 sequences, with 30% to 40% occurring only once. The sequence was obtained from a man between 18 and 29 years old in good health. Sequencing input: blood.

DNA of the CDR3: TGTGCCAGCAGTTTAGCAAATGTGGGGCGAGGGTACTTC. Its protein product is CASSLANVGRGYF. V gene TRBV12-3 or TRBV12-4 combines with J gene TRBJ2-7, with TRBD1 as a possible D gene (5 bases). The CDR3 totals 13 residues. The V and J ends lost 0 bases and 12 bases respectively, with 15 bases between them.